This T cell receptor beta chain was profiled in a study of cytomegalovirus exposure and HLA in healthy donors. Looking at the study overall: Counted in an early data release were about 85 million unique TCRs from HLA-typed donors. Overall study results and limits: A few CMV-associated chains proved CMV antigen-specific in vitro. Reported findings show TCR beta sequences accurately forecast HLA-A and HLA-B alleles in most subjects. Earlier results showed most TCR beta V segments being productive about 87% or about 30% of the time.

As to this clone: Its antigen remains unknown.

CDR3 length: 15 residues. The V end was cut by 5 bases, the J end by 0 bases, with 13 bases between. Germline V lookup: CDR1 LNHDA, CDR2 SQIVND (reference sequence). The PCR was carried out with 60 Vbeta primers and 13 Jbeta primers. Only in-frame clones appear in the TCRdb table, and some are missing; sequencing was by immunoSEQ multiplex PCR. The data contain 150,000 to 200,000 clones, roughly four fifths of them singletons. The sequenced sample was PBMCs. The chain has TRBV19 and TRBJ1-1; D remains ambiguous. The sequence came from a woman aged 18-29 years in good health and CMV-seronegative. The CDR3 region is CASSPDWVLNTEAFF. Written as DNA, the CDR3 is TGTGCCAGTAGTCCTGACTGGGTGTTGAACACTGAAGCTTTCTTT. Full variable domain (remainder filled in from reference TRBV19 and TRBJ1-1): DGGITQSPKYLFRKEGQNVTLSCEQNLNHDAMYWYRQDPGQGLRLIYYSQIVNDFQKGDIAEGYSVSREKKESFPLTVTSAQKNPTAFYLCASSPDWVLNTEAFFGQGTRLTVV.